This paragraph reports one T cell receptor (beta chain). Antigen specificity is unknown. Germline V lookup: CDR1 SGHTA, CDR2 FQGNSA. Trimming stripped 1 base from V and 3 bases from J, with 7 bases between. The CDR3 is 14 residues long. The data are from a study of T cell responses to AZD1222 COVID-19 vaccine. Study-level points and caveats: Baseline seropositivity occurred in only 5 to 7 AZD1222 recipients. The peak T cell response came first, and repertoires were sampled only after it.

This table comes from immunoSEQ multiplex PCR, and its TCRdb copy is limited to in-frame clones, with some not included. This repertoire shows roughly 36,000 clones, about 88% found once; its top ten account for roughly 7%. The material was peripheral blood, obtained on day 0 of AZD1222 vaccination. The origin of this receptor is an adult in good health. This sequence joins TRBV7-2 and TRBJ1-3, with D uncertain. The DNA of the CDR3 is TGTGCCAGCAGCTTAGGGGGTGGTGGAAACACCATATATTTT. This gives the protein CASSLGGGGNTIYF.